Listed below are T cell receptor beta chains from one sample, sequenced in a study of post-analysis software for immune sequencing data. A single record per CDR3 protein comes from TCRdb applying MiXCR to the PCR reads. The sample holds 750,000 to 900,000 distinct CDR3 sequences, roughly 46% seen once. The sequencing sample was made of blood. The receptors were sampled from a girl aged 10-17 years with multiple sclerosis. Both conserved end residues are part of each CDR3. Each record gives: J gene, clone size, V gene, D gene, CDR3 protein, CDR3 DNA. A D gene is named only where the DNA matches it firmly. Part of the rows lack a size; the others show once, few, many or a class for expanded clones.

TRBJ2-5,NA,TRBV13,NA,CASSAGLAETQYF,TGTGCCAGCAGCGCCGGACTCGCGGAGACCCAGTACTTC
TRBJ2-7,few,TRBV6-1,NA,CASSEIGGHPYEQYF,TGTGCCAGCAGTGAAATAGGAGGACACCCGTACGAGCAGTACTTC
TRBJ2-4,NA,TRBV2,TRBD2,CASRGTSGRNIQYF,TGTGCCAGCAGGGGGACTAGCGGGAGAAACATTCAGTACTTC
TRBJ2-7,NA,TRBV7-9,TRBD2,CASSLSSGTSVYEQYF,TGTGCCAGCAGCTTGTCCTCCGGGACTAGCGTATACGAGCAGTACTTC
TRBJ2-1,NA,TRBV4-3,NA,CASSQDSRVPVDEQFF,TGCGCCAGCAGCCAAGATTCTAGAGTCCCCGTGGATGAGCAGTTCTTC
TRBJ2-1,NA,TRBV10-3,NA,CAIRDGLEGPDLSYNEQFF,TGTGCCATCAGGGATGGTCTGGAGGGCCCCGACCTTTCCTACAATGAGCAGTTCTTC
TRBJ2-5,NA,TRBV7-2,TRBD2,CASTQPGLAGGPETQYF,TGTGCCAGCACTCAGCCGGGACTAGCGGGAGGGCCGGAGACCCAGTACTTC
TRBJ2-5,few,TRBV12-3/TRBV12-4,TRBD2,CASSLGAGVRETQYF,TGTGCCAGCAGTTTAGGGGCGGGAGTACGAGAGACCCAGTACTTC
TRBJ1-1,few,TRBV5-6,NA,CASSLGWQSSSTEAFF,TGTGCCAGCAGCTTGGGATGGCAGAGCAGTTCCACTGAAGCTTTCTTT
TRBJ1-1,NA,TRBV12-3/TRBV12-4,NA,CASSLLVAPNTEAFF,TGTGCCAGCAGTTTATTAGTGGCACCTAACACTGAAGCTTTCTTT
TRBJ2-1,NA,TRBV7-2,NA,CASSSTRTGGLFF,TGTGCCAGCAGCTCAACCCGGACTGGCGGTCTGTTCTTC
TRBJ2-7,NA,TRBV20-1,TRBD2,CSASDLAGAYEQYF,TGCAGTGCTAGTGATCTAGCGGGAGCCTACGAGCAGTACTTC
TRBJ1-4,NA,TRBV6-5,NA,CASSYSETNEKLFF,TGTGCCAGCAGTTACTCCGAAACTAATGAAAAACTGTTTTTT
TRBJ2-1,NA,TRBV24-1,TRBD2,CATSWGLAGVNEQFF,TGTGCCACCAGTTGGGGACTAGCGGGAGTCAATGAGCAGTTCTTC
TRBJ2-1,NA,TRBV5-6,TRBD2,CASSLRAGPYNEQFF,TGTGCCAGCAGCTTGCGAGCGGGGCCCTACAATGAGCAGTTCTTC
TRBJ1-2,NA,TRBV10-3,NA,CAISEGLSGYGYTF,TGTGCCATCAGTGAGGGGTTATCTGGCTATGGCTACACCTTC
TRBJ2-3,NA,TRBV4-2,NA,CASSQEGQRTAKPTDTQYF,TGTGCCAGCAGCCAAGAAGGTCAGAGGACGGCTAAACCCACAGATACGCAGTATTTT
TRBJ2-7,few,TRBV20-1,TRBD1,CSARGTGSGEQYF,TGCAGTGCTAGAGGGACAGGCTCGGGGGAGCAGTACTTC
TRBJ2-1,NA,TRBV3-1,NA,CASSRRRSTEQFF,TGTGCCAGCAGCCGGAGGAGGTCCACTGAGCAGTTCTTC
TRBJ2-7,many,TRBV6-5,TRBD2,CASRRREDALIEQYF,TGTGCCAGCAGGCGACGGGAGGACGCTCTCATCGAGCAGTACTTC
TRBJ2-6,NA,TRBV25-1,NA,CASSGPGRRDVLTF,TGTGCCAGCAGTGGCCCGGGGAGGCGCGACGTCCTGACTTTC
TRBJ2-3,once,TRBV6-1,NA,CASSGSNTPDTQYF,TGTGCCAGCAGTGGTTCCAACACCCCAGATACGCAGTATTTT
TRBJ1-1,NA,TRBV27,TRBD1,CASSLAHRGTEAFF,TGTGCCAGCAGTTTGGCCCACAGGGGCACTGAAGCTTTCTTT
TRBJ2-7,NA,TRBV12-3/TRBV12-4,TRBD1,CASRGGQGAYEQYF,TGTGCCAGCAGGGGAGGCCAGGGGGCTTACGAGCAGTACTTC
TRBJ1-2,NA,TRBV20-1,NA,CSASSPDSGFLRDGYTF,TGCAGTGCTAGCAGCCCCGACTCAGGGTTCCTTCGAGATGGCTACACCTTC
TRBJ2-7,NA,TRBV27,NA,CASSFGGGQYEQYF,TGTGCCAGCAGTTTTGGGGGAGGCCAATACGAGCAGTACTTC
TRBJ2-7,NA,TRBV5-1,TRBD2,CASSDGTSAYNEQYF,TGCGCCAGCAGCGACGGGACTAGCGCTTACAATGAGCAGTACTTC
TRBJ2-7,NA,TRBV28,NA,CASSLFGSSYEQYF,TGTGCCAGCAGTTTATTCGGGAGCTCCTACGAGCAGTACTTC
TRBJ2-7,few,TRBV12-3/TRBV12-4,NA,CASSLALFEEQYF,TGTGCCAGCAGTTTAGCCCTCTTCGAAGAGCAGTACTTC
TRBJ2-5,NA,TRBV20-1,TRBD2,CSAPGIAGGGETQYF,TGCAGTGCCCCAGGGATCGCGGGAGGGGGAGAGACCCAGTACTTC
TRBJ2-7,NA,TRBV11-3,TRBD2,CASSPAGEISYEQYF,TGTGCCAGCAGCCCGGCGGGGGAGATCTCCTACGAGCAGTACTTC
TRBJ2-5,NA,TRBV29-1,NA,CSMSAAQETQYF,TGCAGCATGAGCGCCGCCCAAGAGACCCAGTACTTC
TRBJ2-1,NA,TRBV7-9,NA,CASSPVAGLWNEQFF,TGTGCCAGCAGCCCAGTAGCAGGACTTTGGAATGAGCAGTTCTTC
TRBJ1-4,few,TRBV20-1,NA,CSATLGTGGEKLFF,TGCAGTGCAACGCTCGGGACCGGCGGGGAAAAACTGTTTTTT
TRBJ1-2,many,TRBV27,NA,CASSPLGENYGYTF,TGTGCCAGCAGTCCGCTAGGGGAGAACTATGGCTACACCTTC
TRBJ1-4,NA,TRBV12-3/TRBV12-4,NA,CASSLAHHGSGEKLFF,TGTGCCAGCAGTTTAGCCCACCACGGTAGTGGCGAAAAACTGTTTTTT